What follows are 7 T cell receptor beta chains derived from one specimen sequenced in a study of CD8 T cells in Susac syndrome. The RNA input was about 0.5 to 1 ug, and it was reverse transcribed with random hexamers. Each CDR3 protein gets one entry after TCRdb re-called the immunoSEQ multiplex PCR reads with MiXCR. The sample has 210,000 or so distinct CDR3 sequences, 94% seen once. The specimen sequenced was CD4+ T cells from PBMCs. These receptors were obtained from a human donor with Susac syndrome.

V and J are TRBV4-3 and TRBJ2-5; 10 bases match TRBD2. CDR1 is LGHNA and CDR2 is YSLEER in the germline V gene. The length of the CDR3 is 17 residues. V dropped 0 bases and J dropped 1; count of bases not matched to a gene: 5. The CDR3 nucleotides are TGCGCCAGCAGCCAAGATGCTAGCGGGGGATCCCAAGAGACCCAGTACTTC. Translation: CASSQDASGGSQETQYF.

This clonotype appeared once. J is TRBJ2-1 and V is TRBV7-2; no clear D. Germline V lookup: CDR1 SGHTA, CDR2 FQGNSA. V lost 1 base and J lost 0, with 10 bases in between. This CDR3 contains 16 residues. The CDR3 sequence: CASSLDSVVSYNEQFF. The CDR3 nucleotides are TGTGCCAGCAGCTTAGATAGTGTCGTCTCCTACAATGAGCAGTTCTTC.

The chain carries TRBV9 and TRBJ1-2, with a possible D match to TRBD1 (5 bases). The CDR3 spans 14 residues. Germline V CDR1 and CDR2: SGDLS, YYNGEE. Trimming took 0 bases from V and 6 from J, leaving 12 bases between them. The CDR3 spells CASSVAGGTDGYTF. DNA of the CDR3: TGTGCCAGCAGCGTAGCTGGGGGGACTGATGGCTACACCTTC.

CDR3 loop: CASSSTGAFTEAFF. The CDR3 DNA sequence: TGCGCCAGCAGCTCGACAGGGGCGTTCACTGAAGCTTTCTTT. The gene calls are TRBV5-1 and TRBJ1-1; 8 bases are shared with TRBD1. Looked up from germline, CDR1 is SGHRS and CDR2 is YFSETQ. This CDR3 spans 14 amino acids. V was pared by 3 bases and J by 4 bases, with 5 bases of the junction left unmatched.

The table lists this clonotype with a count of one. This chain joins TRBV7-2 and TRBJ1-1; 7 bases map to TRBD1. Germline CDR1 reads SGHTA; CDR2 reads FQGNSA. This CDR3 comprises 15 residues. Trimming cost V 5 bases and J 7 bases; bases outside gene matches: 13. The CDR3 coding sequence is TGTGCCAGCAGCCTATCTCAGGGGGGGGCACGTGAAGCTTTCTTT. Translation gives CASSLSQGGAREAFF.

The V and J genes are TRBV20-1 and TRBJ2-7; no clear D gene. V was shortened by 5 bases and J by 2 bases, with 19 bases between the two germline ends. The CDR3 extends over 15 amino acids. The germline gives CDR1 DFQATT, CDR2 SNEGSKA (reference sequence). The CDR3 DNA follows: TGCAGTGCTCCACGGCCCGGCGACACAGCCTACGAGCAGTACTTC. It encodes CSAPRPGDTAYEQYF.

V gene TRBV1 combines with J gene TRBJ2-5; the table's TRBD2 call for D was not verified on the DNA. TRBV1 is labeled a pseudogene. The CDR3 consists of 17 residues. CDR3 sequence reads: CTSSQDVAGGPKETQYF. CDR3 nucleotide sequence: TGCACCAGCAGCCAAGATGTGGCGGGGGGGCCCAAAGAGACCCAGTACTTC.